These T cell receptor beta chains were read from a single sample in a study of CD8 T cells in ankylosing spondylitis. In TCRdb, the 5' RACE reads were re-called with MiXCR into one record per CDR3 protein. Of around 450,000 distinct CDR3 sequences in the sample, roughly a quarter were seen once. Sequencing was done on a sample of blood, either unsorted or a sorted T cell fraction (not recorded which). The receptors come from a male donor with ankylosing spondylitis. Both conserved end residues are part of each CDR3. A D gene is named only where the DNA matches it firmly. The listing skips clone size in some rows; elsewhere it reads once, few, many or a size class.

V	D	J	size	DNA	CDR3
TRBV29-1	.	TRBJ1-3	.	TGCAGCGTTATGTTCTACAGGGGAAACACCATATATTTT	CSVMFYRGNTIYF
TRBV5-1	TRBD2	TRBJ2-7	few	TGCGCCAGCAGCGTCTCCGGGACTAGCGGCTCCTACGAGCAGTACTTC	CASSVSGTSGSYEQYF
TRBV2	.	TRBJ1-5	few	TGTGCCAGCGGCAGCACCGTGAGCAATCAGCCCCAGCATTTT	CASGSTVSNQPQHF
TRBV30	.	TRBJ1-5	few	TGTGCCTGGAGTGTAGGAACCAAGGGGAATCAGCCCCAGCATTTT	CAWSVGTKGNQPQHF
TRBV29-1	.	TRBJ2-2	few	TGCAGCGTTGGGGAGCTGATGAACACCGGGGAGCTGTTTTTT	CSVGELMNTGELFF
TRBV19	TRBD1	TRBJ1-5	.	TGTGCCAGTAGTACCTCGGACAGGGGCGACCAGCCCCAGCATTTT	CASSTSDRGDQPQHF
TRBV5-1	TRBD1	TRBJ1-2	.	TGCGCCAGCAGCCCAGGACAGGGACTTGGAGGCTACACCTTC	CASSPGQGLGGYTF
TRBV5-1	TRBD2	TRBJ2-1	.	TGCGCCAGCAGCTCCCTATCCGGTAGCGGGAGTTACAAGACGAATGAGCAGTTCTTC	CASSSLSGSGSYKTNEQFF
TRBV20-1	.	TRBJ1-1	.	TGCAGAGTACTTCGTTCGGCTGAAGCTTTCTTT	CRVLRSAEAFF
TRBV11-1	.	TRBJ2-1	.	TGTGCCAGCAGCACAAGAGGGAGAACCTCGAGCTCCTACAATGAGCAGTTCTTC	CASSTRGRTSSSYNEQFF
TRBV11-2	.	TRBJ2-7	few	TGTGCCAGCAGACTCGACAGCTACGAGCAGTACTTC	CASRLDSYEQYF
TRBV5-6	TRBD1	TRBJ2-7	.	TGTGCCAGCAACTTGGGCGGGACAGGGTTCTACGAGCAGTACTTC	CASNLGGTGFYEQYF
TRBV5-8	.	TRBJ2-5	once	TGTGCCAGCAGCTTCTCGGGAGCTTCAGTGGAGACCCAGTACTTC	CASSFSGASVETQYF
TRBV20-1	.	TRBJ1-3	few	TGCAGTGCTTCGCGGGGGCCCCTCGGCTTCTCTGGAAACACCATATATTTT	CSASRGPLGFSGNTIYF
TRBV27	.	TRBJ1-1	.	TGTGCCAGCAGACGAGGGGGCACTGAAGCTTTCTTT	CASRRGGTEAFF
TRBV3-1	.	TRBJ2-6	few	TGTGCCAGCAGCCAAGCGTTCCACCGCGGTGTCTCTGGGGCCAACGTCCTGACTTTC	CASSQAFHRGVSGANVLTF
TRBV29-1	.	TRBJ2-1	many	TGCAGCGCCCGGGTATTCACTGGTCCCCGAAGCGGTAGCTCCTACAATGAGCAGTTCTTC	CSARVFTGPRSGSSYNEQFF
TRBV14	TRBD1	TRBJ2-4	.	TGTGCCAGCAGCCAAGGTCGACAGGGAGTAGACATTCAGTACTTC	CASSQGRQGVDIQYF
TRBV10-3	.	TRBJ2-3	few	TGTGCCATCAGTGAAAAGATCACAGATACGCAGTATTTT	CAISEKITDTQYF
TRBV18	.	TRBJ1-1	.	TGTGCCAGCTCACCGGGGCCCGCGAACACTGAAGCTTTCTTT	CASSPGPANTEAFF
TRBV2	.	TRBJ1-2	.	TGTGCCAGCAGCCAAGGGCTTCCTGGGGATTATGGCTACACCTTC	CASSQGLPGDYGYTF
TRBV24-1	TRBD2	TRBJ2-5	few	TGTGCCACCAGTGACCCCCGAGGGAGGGGAGAGACCCAGTACTTC	CATSDPRGRGETQYF
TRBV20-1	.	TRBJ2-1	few	TGCAGTGCACAGAGGGGGGGCAATGAGCAGTTCTTC	CSAQRGGNEQFF
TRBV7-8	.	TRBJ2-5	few	TGTGCCAGCAGCCCTATCTACTCTAGGGAGAGGGAGACCCAGTACTTC	CASSPIYSRERETQYF
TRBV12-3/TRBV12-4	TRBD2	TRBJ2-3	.	TGTGCCAGCAGTTTAGTGGCTAGCGGACAACGGCAGTATTTT	CASSLVASGQRQYF
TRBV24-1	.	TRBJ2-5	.	TGTGCCACCAGTGACCTGCGGGACCAAGAGACCCAGTACTTC	CATSDLRDQETQYF
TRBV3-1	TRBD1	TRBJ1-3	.	TGTGCCAGCAGCCAGGACATATCAGGGGGCAGAAACACCATATATTTT	CASSQDISGGRNTIYF
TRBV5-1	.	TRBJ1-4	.	TGCGCCAGCAGCTTGATATCGGACAGTAATGAAAAACTGTTTTTT	CASSLISDSNEKLFF
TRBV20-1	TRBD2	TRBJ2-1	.	TGCAGTGCCCCTGGGACTAGCGGTACCATCCTTCAAACATACAATGAGCAGTTCTTC	CSAPGTSGTILQTYNEQFF
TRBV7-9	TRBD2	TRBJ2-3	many	TGTGCCAGCAGACCTAGCGGGAGCACAGATACGCAGTATTTT	CASRPSGSTDTQYF
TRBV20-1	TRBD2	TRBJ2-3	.	TGCAGTGCTAGAGGCGGGGGAGGGAGCACAGATACGCAGTATTTT	CSARGGGGSTDTQYF
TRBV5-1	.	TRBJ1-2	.	TGCGCCAGCAGCGCGGACGGGGGTCTTGCTGGCTACACCTTC	CASSADGGLAGYTF
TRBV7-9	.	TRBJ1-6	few	TGTGCCAGCAGCGAACAGGGTAATAATTCACCCCTCCACTTT	CASSEQGNNSPLHF
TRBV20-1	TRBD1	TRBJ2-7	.	TGCAGTGCTAGTTGGCAGGGGGCATCCTACGAGCAGTACTTC	CSASWQGASYEQYF
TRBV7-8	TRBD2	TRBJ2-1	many	TGTGCCAGCAGCTTAGGGCTAGCGGGCCTGTACAATGAGCAGTTCTTC	CASSLGLAGLYNEQFF
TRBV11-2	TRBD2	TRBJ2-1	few	TGTGCCAGCAGCTCTCCCACGACTAGCGTTAATGAGCAGTTCTTC	CASSSPTTSVNEQFF
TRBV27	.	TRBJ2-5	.	TGTGCCAGCAGACCTGTCTGGGCTGGACAAGAGACCCAGTACTTC	CASRPVWAGQETQYF
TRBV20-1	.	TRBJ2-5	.	TGCAGTGCTCTCTCTGCCGAGACGGAGACCCAGTACTTC	CSALSAETETQYF
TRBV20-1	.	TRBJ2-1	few	TGCAGTGCCGCACTACGCGGGGTTTTCTATGAGCAGTTCTTC	CSAALRGVFYEQFF
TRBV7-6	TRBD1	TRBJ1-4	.	TGTGCCAGCAGCCAGAACCCGGACAGGCAAAAACTGTTTTTT	CASSQNPDRQKLFF
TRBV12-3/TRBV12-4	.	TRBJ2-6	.	TGTGCCAGCAAGCGCTCTGGGGCCAACGTCCTGACTTTC	CASKRSGANVLTF
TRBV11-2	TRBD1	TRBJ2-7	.	TGTGCCAGCAGCTTTGGGACAGGGCATTACGAGCAGTACTTC	CASSFGTGHYEQYF
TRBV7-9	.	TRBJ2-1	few	TGTGCCAGCAGCCCCAGCGGGTCTTCCAATGAGCAGTTCTTC	CASSPSGSSNEQFF
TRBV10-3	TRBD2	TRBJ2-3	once	TGTGCCATCAGTGAAGGACTAGCGGGAGGGGGAGATACGCAGTATTTT	CAISEGLAGGGDTQYF
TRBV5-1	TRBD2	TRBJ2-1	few	TGCGCCAGCAGCTACCGGACTAGCGGGACACTCTACAATGAGCAGTTCTTC	CASSYRTSGTLYNEQFF
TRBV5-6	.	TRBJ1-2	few	TGTGCCAGCAGCCCGGAGGGGCACGAGGATGGCTACACCTTC	CASSPEGHEDGYTF
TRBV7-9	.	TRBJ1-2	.	TGTGCCAGCAGCGAGAAAGGGGCGTCTAACTATGGCTACACCTTC	CASSEKGASNYGYTF
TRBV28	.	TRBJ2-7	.	TGTGCCAGCGGATCCTCTGGTCTCGGGTACGAGCAGTACTTC	CASGSSGLGYEQYF
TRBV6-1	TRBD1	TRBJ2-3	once	TGTGCCACCCAGGGACAGGGGACAGATACGCAGTATTTT	CATQGQGTDTQYF
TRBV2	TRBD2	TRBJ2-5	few	TGTGCCACGACACTAGCGGAAGAGACCCAGTACTTC	CATTLAEETQYF